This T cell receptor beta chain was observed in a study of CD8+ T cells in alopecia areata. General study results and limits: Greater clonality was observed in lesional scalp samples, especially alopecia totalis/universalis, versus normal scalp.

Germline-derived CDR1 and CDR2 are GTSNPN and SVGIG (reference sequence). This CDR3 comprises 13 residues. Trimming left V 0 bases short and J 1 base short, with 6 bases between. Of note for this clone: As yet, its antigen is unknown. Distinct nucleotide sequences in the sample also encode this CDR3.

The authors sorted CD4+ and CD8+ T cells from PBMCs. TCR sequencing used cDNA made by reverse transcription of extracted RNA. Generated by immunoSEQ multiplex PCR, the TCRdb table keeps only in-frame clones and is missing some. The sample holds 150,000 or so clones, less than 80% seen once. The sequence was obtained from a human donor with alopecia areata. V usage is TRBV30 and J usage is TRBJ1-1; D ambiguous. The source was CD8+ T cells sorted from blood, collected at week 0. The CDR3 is CAWSVLRNTEAFF. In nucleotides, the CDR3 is TGTGCCTGGAGTGTACTACGGAACACTGAAGCTTTCTTT.